This is a list of T cell receptor beta chains from one sample in a study of blood T cell repertoires in COVID-19. Here immunoSEQ multiplex PCR was the method, and the copy in TCRdb shows in-frame clones only, minus some. The repertoire holds 300,000 to 400,000 clones, around 88% seen once, with 1.5% to 2% in the top ten. The sample comprised peripheral blood. The receptors were sampled from a woman aged 30 to 39 with COVID-19, enrolled during active disease. Both conserved end residues are part of each CDR3. The order of the fields is CDR3 DNA, CDR3 protein, J gene, D gene, V gene, clone size. D genes are given only for firm matches. For some rows the clone size is stated as once, few or many, or as a class when expanded; others skip it.

TGCGCCAGCAGCCAACGGGGTTTTAGCTCCTACAATGAGCAGTTCTTC	CASSQRGFSSYNEQFF	TRBJ2-1	.	TRBV4-3	.
TGCAGCGTTGGACAGGGGATCGGCTACGAGCAGTACTTC	CSVGQGIGYEQYF	TRBJ2-7	TRBD1	TRBV29-1	few
TGTGCCAGCAGCTTAAGACAGAATAGCAATCAGCCCCAGCATTTT	CASSLRQNSNQPQHF	TRBJ1-5	.	TRBV11-2	.
TGTGCCAGCAGCTTACAAGGGGGCACCGGGGAGCTGTTTTTT	CASSLQGGTGELFF	TRBJ2-2	.	TRBV11-2	.
TGTGCCAGCAGCGTAGACCGGACAGGGAACCACTATGGCTACACCTTC	CASSVDRTGNHYGYTF	TRBJ1-2	TRBD1	TRBV9	.
TGTGCCAGCAGTGAAAAGGGGCAGGGGATTCAGCCCCAGCATTTT	CASSEKGQGIQPQHF	TRBJ1-5	.	TRBV6-1	.
TGTGCCAGCAGCCAAGAAGGGGAAGGCCACTACGAGCAGTACTTC	CASSQEGEGHYEQYF	TRBJ2-7	.	TRBV3-1/TRBV3-2	.
TGTGCCAGCAGCTTTGAGGGCTTCAAGCCCCAGCATTTT	CASSFEGFKPQHF	TRBJ1-5	.	TRBV7-8	.
TGTGCCAGCAGCGTAAACATCAGGGGGCGCTTCACGGGCAATCAGCCCCAGCATTTT	CASSVNIRGRFTGNQPQHF	TRBJ1-5	TRBD1	TRBV7-2	once
TGCGCCAGCAGCCAAGATCGGGCAGCGGGGAGCTCCTACAATGAGCAGTTCTTC	CASSQDRAAGSSYNEQFF	TRBJ2-1	TRBD2	TRBV4-1	.
TGTGCCAGCAGACAGGGGACCTACAATGAGCAGTTCTTC	CASRQGTYNEQFF	TRBJ2-1	TRBD1	TRBV2	.
TGTGCCACCAGCAGAGGAACGGGACAGGGGGATCAGCCCCAGCATTTT	CATSRGTGQGDQPQHF	TRBJ1-5	TRBD1	TRBV15	.
TGCGCCAGCAGCCAAGATGAGTCACGGGGCTATGGCTACACCTTC	CASSQDESRGYGYTF	TRBJ1-2	.	TRBV4-1	.
TGCGCCAGCAGTTCGGGAGATCAGGGCTACGAGCAGTACTTC	CASSSGDQGYEQYF	TRBJ2-7	.	TRBV5-1	.
TGTGCCAGCAGTGCTCCGGGCGGGACAGGGGCGTTTGAGCAGTTCTTC	CASSAPGGTGAFEQFF	TRBJ2-1	TRBD1	TRBV2	.